This TCR beta chain emerged from a study of OX40 agonist ivuxolimab in advanced cancers. At the level of the study: Ivuxolimab was administered intravenously to patients at 0.01 to 10 mg/kg every 2 weeks. Findings and caveats of the study: At 0.1 to 3.0 mg/kg, CD4+ and CD8+ blood T cells expanded clonally by week 6.

Sequenced by immunoSEQ multiplex PCR; TCRdb stores in-frame clones only, minus some. Among fewer than 45,000 clones listed, 88% were seen once. The CDR3 is made up of 17 amino acids. The germline CDR1 and CDR2 sequences are PRHDT and FYEKMQ (reference sequence). The V segment lost 5 bases and the J segment 6 bases; nucleotides outside the gene matches: 11. Worth noting for this clone: No antigen is known for it.

This chain connects TRBV13 to TRBJ1-3; 12 positions match TRBD1. The sequences come from CD4+ or CD8+ T cells sorted from blood, collected in a trial of the OX40 agonist ivuxolimab. The TCR sequence derives from an adult with an advanced solid tumor such as melanoma, head and neck, liver or kidney cancer. This CDR3 is CASSGPGTGGIANTIYF. CDR3 coding DNA: TGTGCCAGCAGCGGACCCGGGACAGGGGGCATAGCAAACACCATATATTTT. Combining the CDR3 with reference TRBV13 and TRBJ1-3 gives the whole variable domain AAGVIQSPRHLIKEKRETATLKCYPIPRHDTVYWYQQGPGQDPQFLISFYEKMQSDKGSIPDRFSAQQFSDYHSELNMSSLELGDSALYFCASSGPGTGGIANTIYFGEGSWLTVV.